This is a list of T cell receptor beta chains from one sample in a study of identifying expanded T cells in peripheral blood. Here immunoSEQ multiplex PCR was the method, and the copy in TCRdb shows in-frame clones only, minus some. The profile shows around 91,000 clones, 88% of them singletons. Material for sequencing was blood. The receptors were gathered from a person between 18 and 75 years old in good health. The CDR3 runs from the conserved cysteine through the conserved F or W. D genes are given only for firm matches. The size field is filled for only some rows; it gives once, few, many or a size class.

TRBD2	TRBV27	.	TRBJ2-3	TGTGCCAGCAGTTCCCCAACTAGCGGGGGGATCACCGATACGCAGTATTTT	CASSSPTSGGITDTQYF
TRBD1	TRBV30	.	TRBJ1-1	TGTGCCTCCCGGGACAGGGGGGACACTGAAGCTTTCTTT	CASRDRGDTEAFF
TRBD1	TRBV27	once	TRBJ2-6	TGTGCCAGCAGTTTAGGACAGGGTCTCTCTGGGGCCAACGTCCTGACTTTC	CASSLGQGLSGANVLTF
.	TRBV7-6	.	TRBJ2-1	TGTGCCAGCAGCTTAGGACTAGACTATGAGCAGTTCTTC	CASSLGLDYEQFF
TRBD2	TRBV7-3	.	TRBJ2-1	TGTGCCAGCAGCTACGGACTAGCTGGCAATGAGCAGTTCTTC	CASSYGLAGNEQFF
.	TRBV5-4	.	TRBJ2-1	TGTGCCAGCAGCTCTGGGGGACTCGAGGACAATGAGCAGTTCTTC	CASSSGGLEDNEQFF
.	TRBV7-3	once	TRBJ2-1	TGTGCCAGCAGCTTAATCGCCAGTAAGGTGGATGAGCAGTTCTTC	CASSLIASKVDEQFF
.	TRBV19	.	TRBJ1-1	TGTGCCAGTTGGGGGGCAACGGCTGAAGCTTTCTTT	CASWGATAEAFF
TRBD1	TRBV30	.	TRBJ1-6	TGCGGAGGTCGGGGACAGGGAAATTCACCCCTCCACTTT	CGGRGQGNSPLHF
TRBD1	TRBV27	once	TRBJ1-2	TGTGCCAGCAGTTTATCGACAGGGGGCGGATATGGCTACACCTTC	CASSLSTGGGYGYTF
.	TRBV30	few	TRBJ1-2	TGTGCCTGGAGTGTCCCGGAATCTAACTATGGCTACACCTTC	CAWSVPESNYGYTF
TRBD2	TRBV9	.	TRBJ2-6	TGTGCCAGCAGAGACCAGACTAGCGGGAGTTCTGGGGCCAACGTCCTGACTTTC	CASRDQTSGSSGANVLTF
TRBD2	TRBV6-4	.	TRBJ2-1	TGTGCCAGCACTCCGGGCGCGGGAGGGAGCGATGAGCAGTTCTTC	CASTPGAGGSDEQFF
TRBD1	TRBV6-5	.	TRBJ1-2	TGTGCCAGCCGACAGGGCTACTATGGCTACACCTTC	CASRQGYYGYTF
TRBD2	TRBV5-1	.	TRBJ2-3	TGCGCCAGCAGCTCGGGGACTAGCGAAGATACGCAGTATTTT	CASSSGTSEDTQYF